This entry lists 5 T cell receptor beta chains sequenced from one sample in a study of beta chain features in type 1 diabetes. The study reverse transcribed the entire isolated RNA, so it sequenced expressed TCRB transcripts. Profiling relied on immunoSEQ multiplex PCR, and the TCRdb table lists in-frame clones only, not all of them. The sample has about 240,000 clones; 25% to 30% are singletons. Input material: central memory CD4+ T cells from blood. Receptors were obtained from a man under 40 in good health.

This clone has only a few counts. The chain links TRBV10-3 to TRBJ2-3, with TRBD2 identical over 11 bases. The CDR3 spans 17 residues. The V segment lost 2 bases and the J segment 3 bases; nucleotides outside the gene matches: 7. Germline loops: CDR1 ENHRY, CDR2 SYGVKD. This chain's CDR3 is CAISEGESSGGTDTQYF. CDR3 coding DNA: TGTGCCATCAGTGAGGGGGAATCTAGCGGGGGGACAGATACGCAGTATTTT.

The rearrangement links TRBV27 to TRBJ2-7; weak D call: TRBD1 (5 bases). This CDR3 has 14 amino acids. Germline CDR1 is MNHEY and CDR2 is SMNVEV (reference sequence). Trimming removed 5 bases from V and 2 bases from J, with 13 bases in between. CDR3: CASSPSQVTYEQYF. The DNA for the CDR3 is TGTGCCAGCAGTCCGTCACAGGTTACCTACGAGCAGTACTTC.

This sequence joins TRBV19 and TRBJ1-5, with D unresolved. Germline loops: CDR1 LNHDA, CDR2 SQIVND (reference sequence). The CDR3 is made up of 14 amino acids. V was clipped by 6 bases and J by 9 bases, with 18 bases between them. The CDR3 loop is CASSPLKRERPQHF. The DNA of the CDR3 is TGTGCCAGTAGCCCCCTAAAACGGGAGCGGCCCCAGCATTTT.

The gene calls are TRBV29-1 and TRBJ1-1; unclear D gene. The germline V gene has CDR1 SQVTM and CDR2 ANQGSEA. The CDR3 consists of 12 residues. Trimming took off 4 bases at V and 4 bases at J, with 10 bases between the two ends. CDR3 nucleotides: TGCAGCGTTGCATCAGGATCCACTGAAGCTTTCTTT. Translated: CSVASGSTEAFF.

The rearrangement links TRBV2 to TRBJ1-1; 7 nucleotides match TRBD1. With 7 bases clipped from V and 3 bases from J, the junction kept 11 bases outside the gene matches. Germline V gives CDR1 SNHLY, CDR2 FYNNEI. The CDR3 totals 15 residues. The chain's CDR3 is CASTRRGQGHTEAFF. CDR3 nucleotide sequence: TGTGCCAGCACTCGAAGGGGGCAGGGCCACACTGAAGCTTTCTTT.